This record looks at one T cell receptor beta chain sequence and its context. Its antigen remains unidentified. The record originates from a study of cytomegalovirus exposure and HLA in healthy donors. Across the whole study: There were 300 to 400 genotyped donors. Of these, 81% fell in the genetic ancestry cluster associated with self-reported Caucasian donors.

It was with 60 Vbeta and 13 Jbeta primers that the PCR ran. Repertoires were generated with immunoSEQ multiplex PCR, while TCRdb's copy carries only in-frame clones and drops some. The data contain over 150,000 clones, about 80% of them singletons. General study results and limits: Some TCR beta chains (more than 150 of them) were listed as cytomegalovirus-associated. The productive fraction for most TCR beta V segments was about 87% or about 30% in an earlier analysis.

Trimming at V came to 3 bases and at J to 2 bases, leaving 5 bases not matched to a gene. Germline V gives CDR1 SGHRS, CDR2 YFSETQ. The CDR3 loop spans 15 amino acids. Sequencing input: PBMCs. The rearrangement uses TRBV5-1 and TRBJ1-3, with 7 bases that match TRBD1. The receptor was isolated from a woman aged 60 to 75 in good health and CMV-seropositive. CDR3 loop: CASSSGQTTGNTIYF. The CDR3 DNA reads TGCGCCAGCAGCTCGGGACAGACAACTGGAAACACCATATATTTT.